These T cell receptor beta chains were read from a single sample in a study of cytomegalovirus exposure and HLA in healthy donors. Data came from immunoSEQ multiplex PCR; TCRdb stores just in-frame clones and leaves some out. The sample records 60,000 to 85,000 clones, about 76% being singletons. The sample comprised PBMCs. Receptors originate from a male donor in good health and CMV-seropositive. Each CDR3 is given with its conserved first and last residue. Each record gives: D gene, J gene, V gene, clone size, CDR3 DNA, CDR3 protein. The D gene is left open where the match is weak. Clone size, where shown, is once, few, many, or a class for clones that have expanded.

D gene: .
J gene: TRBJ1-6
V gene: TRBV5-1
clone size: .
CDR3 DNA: TGCGCCAGCAGCTCGAGGGATTCACCCCTCCACTTT
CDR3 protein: CASSSRDSPLHF

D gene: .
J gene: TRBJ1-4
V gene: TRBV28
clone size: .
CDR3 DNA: TGTGCCAGCAGTTTAATTCAGGGGATGGGTGAAAAACTGTTTTTT
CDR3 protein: CASSLIQGMGEKLFF

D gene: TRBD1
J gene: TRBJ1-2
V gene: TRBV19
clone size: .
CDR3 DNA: TGTGCCAGTAGACCGGGACAGGGGGCTTATGGCTACACCTTC
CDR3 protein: CASRPGQGAYGYTF

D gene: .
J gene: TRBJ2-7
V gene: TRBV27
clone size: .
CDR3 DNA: TGTGCCAGCAGTTTGACACTTACCTACGAGCAGTACTTC
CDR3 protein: CASSLTLTYEQYF

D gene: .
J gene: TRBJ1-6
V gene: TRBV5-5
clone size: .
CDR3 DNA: TGTGCCAGCACCTACGGACAGCTAAATTCACCCCTCCACTTT
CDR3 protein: CASTYGQLNSPLHF

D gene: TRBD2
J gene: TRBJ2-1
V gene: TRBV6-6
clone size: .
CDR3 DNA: TGTGCCAGCAGTTACGCAAGGCTAGCGGGGAACAATGAGCAGTTCTTC
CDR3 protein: CASSYARLAGNNEQFF

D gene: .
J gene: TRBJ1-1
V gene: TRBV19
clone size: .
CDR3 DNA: TGTGCCAGTAGTCCCCGCGGGGGCCGGAACACTGAAGCTTTCTTT
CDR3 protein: CASSPRGGRNTEAFF

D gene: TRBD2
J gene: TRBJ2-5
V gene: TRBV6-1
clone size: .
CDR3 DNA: TGTGCCAGCAGGACACTAGCGGGGGGAGAGACCCAGTACTTC
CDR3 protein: CASRTLAGGETQYF

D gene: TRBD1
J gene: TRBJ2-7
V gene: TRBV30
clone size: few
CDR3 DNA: TGTGCCTGGAGTCTTGCGGACAGGCCCCCCTACGAGCAGTACTTC
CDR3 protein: CAWSLADRPPYEQYF

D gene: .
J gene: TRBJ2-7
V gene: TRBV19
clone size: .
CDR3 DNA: TGTGCCAGTAGTAGCCCTGGTCGGTACGAGCAGTACTTC
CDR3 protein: CASSSPGRYEQYF

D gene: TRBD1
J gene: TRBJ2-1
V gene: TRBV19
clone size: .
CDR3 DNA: TGTGCCAGTAGTGGGACAGGGACCTACAATGAGCAGTTCTTC
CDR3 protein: CASSGTGTYNEQFF

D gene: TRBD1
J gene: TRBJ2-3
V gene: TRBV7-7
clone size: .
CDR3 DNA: TGTGCCAGCAGCGGCAACGACAGGGGGTCCACAGATACGCAGTATTTT
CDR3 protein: CASSGNDRGSTDTQYF

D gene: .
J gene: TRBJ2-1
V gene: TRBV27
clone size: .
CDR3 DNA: TGTGCCAGCAGTTTAGGCAGGGGCTCCTACAATGAGCAGTTCTTC
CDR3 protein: CASSLGRGSYNEQFF

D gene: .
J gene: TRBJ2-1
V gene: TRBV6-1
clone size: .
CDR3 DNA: TGTGCCAGCACCCAGGTTTACAATGAGCAGTTCTTC
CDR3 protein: CASTQVYNEQFF

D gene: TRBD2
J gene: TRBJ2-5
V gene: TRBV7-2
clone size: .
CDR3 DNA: TGTGCCAGCAGGACTAGCGGGGGGGCTGCAGAGACCCAGTACTTC
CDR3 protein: CASRTSGGAAETQYF

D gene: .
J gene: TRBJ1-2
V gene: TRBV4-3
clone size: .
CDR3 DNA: TGCGCCAGCAGTCGAGACAAGAACTATGGCTACACCTTC
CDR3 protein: CASSRDKNYGYTF

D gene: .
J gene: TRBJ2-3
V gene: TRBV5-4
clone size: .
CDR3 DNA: TGTGCCAGCAGCCCGGAGGTTTCTAGCACAGATACGCAGTATTTT
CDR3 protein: CASSPEVSSTDTQYF

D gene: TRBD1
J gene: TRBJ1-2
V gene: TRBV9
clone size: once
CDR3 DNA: TGTGCCAGCAGCGATCCAAAAACCACAGGGGCCTATGGCTACACCTTC
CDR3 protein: CASSDPKTTGAYGYTF

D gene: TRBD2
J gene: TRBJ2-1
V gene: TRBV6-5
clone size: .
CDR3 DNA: TGTGCCAGCAGGAAACTAGCGGGGAACTACAATGAGCAGTTCTTC
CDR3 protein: CASRKLAGNYNEQFF

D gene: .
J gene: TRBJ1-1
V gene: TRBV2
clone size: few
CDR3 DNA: TGTGCCAGCAGTTTGACAGAAGAAGCTTTCTTT
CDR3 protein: CASSLTEEAFF

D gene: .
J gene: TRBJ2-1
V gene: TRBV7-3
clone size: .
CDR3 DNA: TGTGCCAGCAGCTTAACGACGGGCTCCTACAATGAGCAGTTCTTC
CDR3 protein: CASSLTTGSYNEQFF

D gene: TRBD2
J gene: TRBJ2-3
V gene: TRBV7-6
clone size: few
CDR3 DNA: TGTGCCAGCAGCCGATGGACTAGCGGGGCTGCACAAAATACGCAGTATTTT
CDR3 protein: CASSRWTSGAAQNTQYF

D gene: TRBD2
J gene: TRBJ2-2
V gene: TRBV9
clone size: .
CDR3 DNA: TGTGCCAGCAGCATTCGGACTAGCGGGGCGACACTGAGCACCGGGGAGCTGTTTTTT
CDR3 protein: CASSIRTSGATLSTGELFF

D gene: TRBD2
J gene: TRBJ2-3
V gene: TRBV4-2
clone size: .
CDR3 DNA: TGTGCCAGCAGCCAGGGACTAGCGGGGGGGCCTTTGGATACGCAGTATTTT
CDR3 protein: CASSQGLAGGPLDTQYF

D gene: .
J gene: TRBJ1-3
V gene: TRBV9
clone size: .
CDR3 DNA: TGTGCCAGCAGCGTAGATAACAGCAGAACTGGAAACACCATATATTTT
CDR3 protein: CASSVDNSRTGNTIYF

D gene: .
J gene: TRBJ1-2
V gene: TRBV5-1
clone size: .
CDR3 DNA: TGCGCCAGCAGCCGCGGAGAGATGGCGGGCTACACCTTC
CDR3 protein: CASSRGEMAGYTF

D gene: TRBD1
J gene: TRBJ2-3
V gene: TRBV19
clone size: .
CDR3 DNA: TGTGCCACCCAGGGGGCACGTCTCACAGATACGCAGTATTTT
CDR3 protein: CATQGARLTDTQYF

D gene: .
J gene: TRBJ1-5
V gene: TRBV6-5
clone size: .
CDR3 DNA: TGTGCCAGCAGTACGCAAGGGGTAGATCAGCCCCAGCATTTT
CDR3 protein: CASSTQGVDQPQHF

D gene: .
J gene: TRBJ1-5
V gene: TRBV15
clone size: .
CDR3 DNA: TGTGCCACCAGCAGAGATCGGGGGTCCTATAGCAATCAGCCCCAGCATTTT
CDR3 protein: CATSRDRGSYSNQPQHF

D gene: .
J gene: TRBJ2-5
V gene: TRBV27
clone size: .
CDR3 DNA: TGTGCCAGCAGTTTACAGGGGCGGGAGACCCAGTACTTC
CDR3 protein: CASSLQGRETQYF

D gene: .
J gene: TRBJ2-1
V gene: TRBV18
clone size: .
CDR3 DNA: TGTGCCAGCTCACCAGGGACAAACTACAATGAGCAGTTCTTC
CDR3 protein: CASSPGTNYNEQFF

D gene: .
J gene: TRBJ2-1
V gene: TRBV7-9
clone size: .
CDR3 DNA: TGTGCCAGCAGCCCCTTTGCGGGAAGGTACAATGAGCAGTTCTTC
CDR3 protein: CASSPFAGRYNEQFF

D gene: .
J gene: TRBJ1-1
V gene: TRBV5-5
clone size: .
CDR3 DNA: TGTGCCAGCAGCGTGGATGGGACACGGAACACTGAAGCTTTCTTT
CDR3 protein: CASSVDGTRNTEAFF

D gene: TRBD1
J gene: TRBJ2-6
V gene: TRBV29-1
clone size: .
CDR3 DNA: TGCAGCGTTGAAGCCCTCGGGACAGGGCCGATTGGGGCCAACGTCCTGACTTTC
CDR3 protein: CSVEALGTGPIGANVLTF

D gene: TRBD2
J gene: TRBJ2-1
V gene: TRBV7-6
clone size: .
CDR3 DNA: TGTGCCAGCAGCCCGCGGACTAGCTTAGAGCAGTTCTTC
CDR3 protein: CASSPRTSLEQFF